The text below deals with one T cell receptor (beta chain). The record originates from a study of chemoradiotherapy in HPV16-positive cancers. Overall study context: Candidate HPV-specific T-cell clones and common TCR motifs came from functional assays in a couple of HPV16-positive patients.

Data came from immunoSEQ multiplex PCR; TCRdb stores just in-frame clones and leaves some out. The data hold around 19,000 clones, with around nine tenths observed a single time. The CDR3 runs 16 residues. The germline gives CDR1 MNHNS, CDR2 SASEGT. V was clipped by 3 bases and J by 0 bases, with 12 bases between them. The source is a human donor with HPV-associated anogenital cancer. This chain uses TRBV6-1 with TRBJ1-3, with unresolved D. The source was blood, collected from a patient who underwent chemoradiotherapy. The CDR3 reads CASSEVLAGSGNTIYF. CDR3 coding DNA: TGTGCCAGCAGTGAGGTGTTGGCTGGCTCTGGAAACACCATATATTTT.